Listed here is a single TCR beta chain. What it recognizes is unknown. The record originates from a study of T cells in localized non-small cell lung cancer. Whole-study findings and limits: It was uninvolved adjacent lung that showed the highest T cell clonality, exceeding tumor. Paired adjacent lung recovered a median approximately 57 of the top 100 tumor clones.

Trimming pared 5 bases from V and 5 bases from J, leaving 15 bases between. This CDR3 has 15 amino acids. CDR1 and CDR2 (germline): SGHVS, FNYEAQ. TCRdb's table, derived via immunoSEQ multiplex PCR, lists solely in-frame clones and lacks some. The data hold about 3,400 clones, with under 30% observed a single time. The chain employs TRBV7-6 and TRBJ2-2, with no clear D. The clonotype originates from a female donor at least 60 years old with stage I lung adenocarcinoma. The sample consisted of lung tumor tissue, taken before any cancer treatment. CDR3 loop: CASSLLLPPTGELFF. The CDR3 DNA follows: TGTGCCAGCAGCCTATTACTCCCACCAACCGGGGAGCTGTTTTTT.